Below are 30 T cell receptor beta chains sequenced from a single sample in a study of regulatory T cells in long-lasting Graves disease. Construction of the TCR beta libraries employed iRepertoire HTBI primers in conjunction with Arm-PCR of CDR3 regions. One entry per CDR3 protein results from TCRdb running MiXCR on the multiplex PCR reads. The repertoire holds approximately 540,000 distinct CDR3 sequences, around 12% seen once, with roughly 9.3% in the top ten. Specified time point: newly diagnosed GD, antithyroid drugs for less than 3 months. PBMC-derived RNA was used for the TCR library. These data were also filed under a second study, of T cells in Graves' hyperthyroidism and ophthalmopathy.

The sample here was peripheral blood mononuclear cells (PBMCs), taken at new diagnosis, from a patient treated with antithyroid drugs. The receptors were gathered from a woman aged 25 to 45 with Graves disease.

In its sample, this clonotype was seen once. A much larger clone lies one base from this, so it may be a read error. V and J are TRBV27 and TRBJ2-1, with TRBD2 matching over 10 bases. The CDR3 totals 15 residues. The germline V gene has CDR1 MNHEY and CDR2 SMNVEV (reference sequence). CDR3 in amino acids: CASSPRWTSGNGQFF. As DNA, the CDR3 is TGTGCCAGCAGTCCCAGATGGACTAGCGGCAATGGGCAGTTCTTC.

The CDR3 region has the DNA TGTGCCAGCTCACCAACGGCGGGGGATAATTCACCCCTCCACTTT. Translation gives CASSPTAGDNSPLHF. The chain carries TRBV18 and TRBJ1-6; a possible D gene is TRBD1 (5 bases). There are 15 residues in the CDR3. Germline loops: CDR1 KGHSH, CDR2 LQKENI. V was trimmed by 2 bases and J by 5 bases, leaving 10 bases between them.

This clonotype was recorded a few times. The chain has TRBV7-9 and TRBJ2-7; 11 nucleotides line up with TRBD2. Per the germline V gene, CDR1 is SEHNR and CDR2 is FQNEAQ (reference sequence). V shed 3 bases, J shed 1 base, and the junction held 8 bases outside the gene matches. The CDR3 loop spans 17 amino acids. CDR3 region: CASSLTSGTSYSYEQYF. The DNA for the CDR3 is TGTGCCAGCAGCTTGACTAGCGGGACTTCCTATTCCTACGAGCAGTACTTC. The full variable domain, completed using reference TRBV7-9 and TRBJ2-7, is DTGVSQNPRHKITKRGQNVTFRCDPISEHNRLYWYRQTLGQGPEFLTYFQNEAQLEKSRLLSDRFSAERPKGSFSTLEIQRTEQGDSAMYLCASSLTSGTSYSYEQYFGPGTRLTVT.

This clonotype occurred many times. The CDR3 here is CASRPDRVESSPLHF. The CDR3 coding sequence is TGTGCCAGCAGGCCCGACAGGGTTGAAAGTTCACCCCTCCACTTT. This rearrangement joins TRBV28 to TRBJ1-6; 7 nucleotides match TRBD1. This CDR3 comprises 15 residues. In germline, CDR1 is MDHEN, CDR2 SYDVKM. The junction had 11 bases not matched to a gene; V was cut back by 6 bases and J by 9 bases. Full variable domain (rest looked up from reference TRBV28 and TRBJ1-6): DVKVTQSSRYLVKRTGEKVFLECVQDMDHENMFWYRQDPGLGLRLIYFSYDVKMKEKGDIPEGYSVSREKKERFSLILESASTNQTSMYLCASRPDRVESSPLHFGNGTRLTVT.

In its sample, this clonotype was seen many times. The rearrangement links TRBV18 to TRBJ2-5; D is tentatively TRBD1 or TRBD2 (6 bases each). In germline, CDR1 is KGHSH, CDR2 LQKENI. The CDR3 has 14 amino acids. Trimming took off 3 bases at V and 4 bases at J, with 12 bases between the two ends. CDR3 in amino acids: CASSPGGGAETQYF. The CDR3 DNA reads TGTGCCAGCTCACCTGGAGGGGGTGCAGAGACCCAGTACTTC. The full variable domain, its missing parts supplied by reference TRBV18 and TRBJ2-5, is NAGVMQNPRHLVRRRGQEARLRCSPMKGHSHVYWYRQLPEEGLKFMVYLQKENIIDESGMPKERFSAEFPKEGPSILRIQQVVRGDSAAYFCASSPGGGAETQYFGPGTRLLVL.

This clonotype was seen repeatedly, ten times or more. The chain carries TRBV11-2 and TRBJ2-1, with 8 bases that match TRBD2. Germline V gives CDR1 SGHAT, CDR2 FQNNGV. V lost 2 bases, J lost 5 bases, and 5 bases stayed unmatched. This CDR3 has 15 residues. The CDR3 DNA reads TGTGCCAGCAGCTTAATTGGCGGGAGGAACAATGAGCAGTTCTTC. Amino acids: CASSLIGGRNNEQFF.

In this sample, this clonotype turned up many times. The gene calls are TRBV20-1 and TRBJ1-5; 9 nucleotides match TRBD1. The CDR3 spans 14 residues. Germline CDR1 and CDR2: DFQATT and SNEGSKA (reference sequence). Losses at the gene ends were 8 bases for V and 2 bases for J; bases not matched to a gene: 7. CDR3 region: CSIATGGGNQPQHF. In nucleotides, the CDR3 is TGCAGTATTGCGACAGGGGGTGGCAATCAGCCCCAGCATTTT.

Only a few counts were recorded for this clonotype. The chain uses TRBV13 and TRBJ1-4; possibly TRBD1 for D (5 bases). V was trimmed by 1 base and J by 8 bases, leaving 14 bases between them. CDR3 length equals 15 residues. CDR1 and CDR2 (germline): PRHDT, FYEKMQ (reference sequence). This CDR3 is CASSLVTEGREKLFF. CDR3 sequence (DNA): TGTGCCAGCAGCTTAGTAACGGAGGGGCGAGAAAAACTGTTTTTT.

The rearrangement joins TRBV4-2 to TRBJ2-2; 8 nucleotides align to TRBD1. Germline trimming cut 0 bases from V and 4 bases from J; bases unmatched to any gene: 4. The germline V gene has CDR1 LGHNA and CDR2 YNFKEQ. The CDR3 runs 16 residues. CDR3: CASSQDMTGATGELFF. The CDR3 DNA follows: TGTGCCAGCAGCCAAGATATGACAGGGGCCACCGGGGAGCTGTTTTTT.

Ten or more counts support this clonotype. The chain recombines TRBV28 with TRBJ1-1, with TRBD1 matching over 7 bases. V shed 7 bases and J 2 bases; nucleotides not matched to a gene: 10. CDR3 size: 15 residues. Germline assignment: CDR1 MDHEN and CDR2 SYDVKM. The CDR3 coding sequence is TGTGCCAGCATTCCCCCGACAGGGAGCAACACTGAAGCTTTCTTT. Its protein product is CASIPPTGSNTEAFF.

This clonotype was seen ten or more times. The chain joins TRBV5-5 to TRBJ2-5; possible D gene TRBD1, 6 bases. The CDR3 totals 13 residues. Trimming left V 2 bases short and J 4 bases short, with 9 bases between. CDR1 SGHKS and CDR2 YYEKEE come from the germline V gene (reference sequence). CDR3 region: CASSLRQAETQYF. The DNA for the CDR3 is TGTGCCAGCAGCTTACGACAGGCAGAGACCCAGTACTTC.

In its sample, this clonotype was seen many times. The chain uses TRBV29-1 and TRBJ1-1; D might be TRBD1 (6 bases). Per the germline V gene, CDR1 is SQVTM and CDR2 is ANQGSEA. CDR3 length: 15 amino acids. V lost 7 bases and J lost 8, with 26 bases in between. CDR3 sequence (DNA): TGCAGCGCCCGGCGGGGGGCTTACCTCGTATCGGAAGCTTTCTTT. It specifies CSARRGAYLVSEAFF.

This clonotype is a singleton in its sample. A much larger clone differs from this one at a single base, so this may be a read error. The J gene is TRBJ2-1, the V gene TRBV7-9; a weak D match, TRBD1 (6 bases). The germline V gene has CDR1 SEHNR and CDR2 FQNEAQ (reference sequence). The CDR3 totals 14 residues. The CDR3 here is CASSVVAGENEQSF. For the CDR3, the DNA is TGTGCCAGCAGCGTCGTGGCAGGGGAGAATGAGCAGTCCTTC.

This clonotype turned up a few times. The chain carries TRBV20-1 and TRBJ2-3, with D possibly matching TRBD2 (5 bases). V was clipped by 3 bases and J by 3 bases, with 13 bases between them. This CDR3 contains 14 residues. Germline V gene sequence: CDR1 DFQATT, CDR2 SNEGSKA (reference sequence). The CDR3 protein is CSASLTRATDTQYF. CDR3 nucleotide sequence: TGCAGTGCTAGCCTGACGCGGGCGACAGATACGCAGTATTTT.

This clonotype was found many times. V and J are TRBV6-5 and TRBJ1-3; D possibly corresponds to TRBD1 (6 bases). This CDR3 contains 16 residues. Per the germline V gene, CDR1 is MNHEY and CDR2 is SVGAGI. The ends were cut back, 1 base at V and 2 bases at J, with 12 bases in the middle. The CDR3 region has the DNA TGTGCCAGCAGTTACTACCGGGGGCTCACTGGAAACACCATATATTTT. Its translation: CASSYYRGLTGNTIYF.

With respect to this clonotype: One junction end disagrees with the germline gene, perhaps due to a read error. The chain links TRBV5-1 to TRBJ2-1; D might be TRBD1 (6 bases). CDR3 length: 14 residues. CDR1 and CDR2 from the germline V gene are SGHRS and YFSETQ. This CDR3 is CASSKNPPGNKGVF. DNA for the CDR3: TGCGCCAGCAGCAAAAACCCTCCGGGGAACAAGGGGGTCTTC.

Note on this clonotype: This may be a read error, as it is one base from a much larger clone. The genes are TRBV7-3 and TRBJ1-2; the D gene is possibly TRBD1 (5 bases). With 5 bases removed from V and 4 bases from J, the gap between germline ends came to 11 bases. The CDR3 runs 13 residues. Germline V gene data show CDR1 as SGHTA and CDR2 as FQGTGA. DNA for the CDR3: TGTGCCAGCAGCCCGGGACGGAGCTATGGCTACACCTTC. It codes for CASSPGRSYGYTF.

This clonotype came up many times. For the CDR3, the DNA is TGTGCCAGCAGTTTAAGTGGAGGCTACACCTTC. It specifies CASSLSGGYTF. This rearrangement joins TRBV12-3 or TRBV12-4 to TRBJ1-2; no clear D. The CDR3 extends over 11 amino acids. Trimming shortened V by 2 bases and J by 8 bases, and 6 bases separated the two germline ends.

This clonotype was seen many times. This chain joins TRBV9 and TRBJ2-3; a weak D match, TRBD2 (6 bases). V was shortened by 0 bases and J by 4 bases, with 15 bases between the two germline ends. The CDR3 spans 16 residues. Germline V CDR1 and CDR2: SGDLS, YYNGEE. The CDR3 sequence: CASSVDKFTGADTQYF. The CDR3 nucleotides are TGTGCCAGCAGCGTAGATAAATTCACGGGGGCAGATACGCAGTATTTT.

Only a few counts were recorded for this clonotype. The chain uses TRBV27 and TRBJ2-7; D gene uncertain. Germline V lookup: CDR1 MNHEY, CDR2 SMNVEV (reference sequence). The CDR3 is 14 amino acids. The V gene lost 0 bases and the J gene lost 3 bases, with 9 bases spanning the gap. The CDR3 DNA follows: TGTGCCAGCAGTTTATCTCCAATCTTCTACGAGCAGTACTTC. Residues: CASSLSPIFYEQYF.

In this sample, this clonotype turned up many times. This rearrangement joins TRBV6-1 to TRBJ2-7; D may correspond to TRBD1 or TRBD2 (5 bases each). With 8 bases removed from V and 2 bases from J, the gap between germline ends came to 10 bases. CDR3 length equals 12 residues. Germline V gene sequence: CDR1 MNHNS, CDR2 SASEGT. CDR3 sequence: CASGTGAYEQYF. CDR3 nucleotides: TGTGCCAGCGGGACCGGGGCCTACGAGCAGTACTTC.

This rearrangement joins TRBV29-1 to TRBJ1-1; D uncertain. The CDR3 runs to 13 residues. V gave up 6 bases and J gave up 3 bases, with 14 bases separating them. Per the germline V gene, CDR1 is SQVTM and CDR2 is ANQGSEA. The CDR3 DNA reads as TGCAGCGTGATCTCTGCGGTATACACTGAAGCTTTCTTT. Protein sequence: CSVISAVYTEAFF.

This clonotype was recorded at least ten times. The chain recombines TRBV2 with TRBJ2-1; 7 bases line up with TRBD2. The V gene's germline CDR1 is SNHLY and CDR2 FYNNEI. The CDR3 covers 12 residues. J gave up 15 bases and V 8 bases, and 13 bases lay outside the gene matches. The CDR3, as DNA: TGTGCCAGCTTGAAACCGGGACTATTGCCGTTCTTC. Protein product: CASLKPGLLPFF.

The chain uses TRBV19 and TRBJ1-4; D remains ambiguous. Looked up from germline, CDR1 is LNHDA and CDR2 is SQIVND (reference sequence). This CDR3 has 14 amino acids. V lost 3 bases to trimming and J lost 0 bases, with 5 bases between them. The CDR3 spells CASSMVATNEKLFF. In DNA form, the CDR3 reads TGTGCCAGTAGTATGGTTGCAACTAATGAAAAACTGTTTTTT.

This clonotype was observed at least ten times. This chain connects TRBV5-1 to TRBJ2-6; D is undetermined. Germline lookup yields CDR1 SGHRS and CDR2 YFSETQ. The CDR3 runs to 15 residues. Trimming removed 4 bases at V and 1 base at J, with 9 bases between. The CDR3 nucleotides read TGCGCCAGCAGCCCGCTTGGGTCTGGGGCCAACGTCCTGACTTTC. Translated: CASSPLGSGANVLTF.

This clonotype was seen at least ten times. The chain uses TRBV11-2 and TRBJ2-1; the D gene could be TRBD1 or TRBD2 (6 bases each). V was trimmed by 0 bases and J by 9 bases, leaving 15 bases between them. The germline gives CDR1 SGHAT, CDR2 FQNNGV. This CDR3 comprises 15 residues. CDR3 in amino acids: CASSLERGERSEQFF. The CDR3, as DNA: TGTGCCAGCAGCTTAGAAAGGGGGGAGCGTAGTGAGCAGTTCTTC.

This clonotype was seen many times. This sequence joins TRBV20-1 and TRBJ1-2, with TRBD1 identical over 8 bases. V shed 6 bases, J shed 6 bases, and the junction held 12 bases outside the gene matches. Germline-derived CDR1 and CDR2 are DFQATT and SNEGSKA (reference sequence). CDR3 length equals 14 residues. The CDR3 here is CSAYRTGRVHGYTF. In nucleotides, the CDR3 is TGCAGTGCCTACCGGACAGGGCGAGTTCATGGCTACACCTTC.

There are a few counts of this clonotype. The V and J genes are TRBV5-1 and TRBJ1-3; the match to TRBD1 covers 8 bases. V gave up 4 bases and J gave up 6 bases; unmatched junction bases: 6. This CDR3 has 14 amino acids. CDR1 is SGHRS and CDR2 is YFSETQ in the germline V gene. The chain's CDR3 is CASSLRTGLNTIYF. CDR3 DNA sequence: TGCGCCAGCAGCCTACGGACAGGGCTAAACACCATATATTTT.

The chain uses TRBV12-3 or TRBV12-4 and TRBJ1-4; D gene unclear. The CDR3 is 13 amino acids. V lost 5 bases, J lost 4 bases, and 8 bases lay in between. Written as DNA, the CDR3 is TGTGCCAGCAGTCGTCAGAGTAATGAAAAACTGTTTTTT. Translated, it gives CASSRQSNEKLFF.

In this sample, this clonotype turned up many times. The V call is TRBV6-9, the J call TRBJ1-5, with D unclear. Trimming took 3 bases from V and 7 from J, leaving 22 bases between them. Germline assignment: CDR1 MNHGY and CDR2 SVAAGI. CDR3 length: 17 amino acids. The CDR3, as DNA: TGTGCCAGCAGTTACTCATCTCCGGCCTCGACCGGCCAGCCCCAGCATTTT. Its translation: CASSYSSPASTGQPQHF.